This passage covers 10 T cell receptor beta chains from one sample sequenced in a study of blood T cell repertoires in COVID-19. Some clones are missing from TCRdb's copy, which holds only in-frame ones; the method was immunoSEQ multiplex PCR. Seen here are approximately 160,000 clones, approximately 85% observed once, and the top ten hold roughly 8%. The material sequenced was peripheral blood. These TCRs come from a man in his forties who had recovered from COVID-19.

In DNA, the CDR3 is TGTGCCTGTAAGACAGGGGGCTATGGCTACACCTTC. Residues: CACKTGGYGYTF. This chain connects TRBV30 to TRBJ1-2; the match to TRBD1 covers 9 bases. Germline CDR1 GTSNPN, CDR2 SVGIG (reference sequence). The CDR3 length is 12 residues. V dropped 6 bases and J dropped 4; count of bases not matched to a gene: 3.

The chain uses TRBV28 and TRBJ2-5; weak D call: TRBD1 (5 bases). Germline V gene lookup returns CDR1 MDHEN and CDR2 SYDVKM. The CDR3 is 14 residues long. The V end was cut by 2 bases, the J end by 6 bases, with 13 bases between. The CDR3 DNA is TGTGCCAGCAGTTTAGTAGGGGTTAGGCAGACCCAGTACTTC. Translated, it gives CASSLVGVRQTQYF.

V gene TRBV11-1 combines with J gene TRBJ1-1; 8 bases map to TRBD1. The CDR3 runs 13 residues. Germline assignment: CDR1 SGHAT and CDR2 FQDESV (reference sequence). V was pared by 0 bases and J by 12 bases, with 6 bases of the junction left unmatched. The CDR3 protein is CASSLARDRTTFF. The CDR3 DNA sequence: TGTGCCAGCAGCTTAGCCCGGGACAGGACGACTTTCTTT.

This clone is a singleton in its sample. V is TRBV5-8 and J is TRBJ2-7; weak D call: TRBD1 (6 bases). Germline V gene sequence: CDR1 SGHTS, CDR2 YDEGEE. The CDR3 covers 13 residues. V was shortened by 7 bases and J by 0 bases, with 11 bases between the two germline ends. CDR3 sequence reads: CASARTASYEQYF. CDR3 nucleotide sequence: TGTGCCAGCGCTCGGACAGCCTCCTACGAGCAGTACTTC.

The chain is built from TRBV3-1 (or the pseudogene TRBV3-2) and TRBJ2-5; 9 bases match TRBD1. V lost 6 bases and J lost 4; bases outside the gene matches: 6. This CDR3 has 14 amino acids. Per germline, CDR1 LGHDT and CDR2 YNNKEL (reference sequence). The CDR3 DNA reads as TGTGCCAGCAGACTGACAGGGGGTCGAGAGACCCAGTACTTC. This sequence encodes CASRLTGGRETQYF.

The rearrangement links TRBV6-2 or TRBV6-3 to TRBJ1-5; D may be TRBD1 (6 bases). Germline V CDR1 and CDR2: MNHEY, SVGEGT. The length of the CDR3 is 13 residues. The V end was cut by 4 bases, the J end by 8 bases, with 12 bases between. DNA of the CDR3: TGTGCCAGCAGTTCCCAGGGGATGGAGCCCCAGCATTTT. It codes for CASSSQGMEPQHF.

The chain employs TRBV6-5 and TRBJ2-7; 7 nucleotides agree with TRBD1. This CDR3 is 13 amino acids long. Looked up from germline, CDR1 is MNHEY and CDR2 is SVGAGI. V dropped 7 bases and J dropped 7; count of bases not matched to a gene: 10. In DNA form, the CDR3 reads TGTGCCAGCACTAACACACGACAGGGAGAGCAGTACTTC. This sequence encodes CASTNTRQGEQYF.

The chain uses TRBV2 and TRBJ1-3; TRBD1 matches 7 bases. Germline assignment: CDR1 SNHLY and CDR2 FYNNEI. J was trimmed by 8 bases and V by 5 bases; bases with no gene match: 6. CDR3 length equals 13 residues. The CDR3 region has the DNA TGTGCCAGCAGTCGTGACAGGGTAGACACCATATATTTT. Translated, it gives CASSRDRVDTIYF.

This chain joins TRBV3-1 (or the pseudogene TRBV3-2) and TRBJ2-7; 7 bases agree with TRBD1. The CDR3 has 13 amino acids. Trimming at V came to 8 bases and at J to 2 bases, leaving 6 bases not matched to a gene. Germline-derived CDR1 and CDR2 are LGHDT and YNNKEL (reference sequence). DNA for the CDR3: TGTGCCAGCGGGAGACAGGGTCCCTACGAGCAGTACTTC. Its protein product is CASGRQGPYEQYF.

The V gene is TRBV6-6, the J gene TRBJ1-2; no definite D call. Germline values: CDR1 MNHNY, CDR2 SVGAGI (reference sequence). V was trimmed by 3 bases and J by 1 base, leaving 6 bases between them. The CDR3 sequence is 13 residues long. CDR3 residues: CASSYVGNYGYTF. DNA for the CDR3: TGTGCCAGCAGTTATGTCGGTAACTATGGCTACACCTTC.